Sequencing of this TCR beta chain was carried out in a study of human T cells and chemical hapten exposure (dated by TCRdb to the early 2020s). At the level of the whole study: The libraries were sequenced as a pool, and the TCR yield per sample differed mostly because of small variations in library volumes within the pool. Peripheral blood TCR repertoire changes were tracked in vivo in alopecia patients during primary and secondary sensitization to the hapten diphenylcyclopropenone (DPC). From each blood RNA sample, both TCR alpha and TCR beta chains were sequenced. What the authors observed across the whole study: After repeated subsampling, the strength of the expansion versus patch-test correlation and the threshold at which it became significant changed. No change with DPC sensitization was found in the number of TCRs above 1 in 1000 frequency, and no evidence of global repertoire structure alterations was found.

Trimming at the junction amounts to 2 bases on V and 5 bases on J, and the germline ends lie 9 bases apart. The cysteine opens and the phenylalanine closes a CDR3 of 13 amino acids. This entry keeps only the CDR3 DNA: 39 bases, framed from base 1. CDR1 ENHRY and CDR2 SYGVKD were looked up in the germline V gene. This clonotype was seen only a few times. The specificity of this receptor is unknown. Base qualities were left out, and no much larger clone turns up one base away. The library came from 5' RACE. Sequencing used an Illumina MiSeq. Library preparation attached unique molecular identifiers to individual cDNA molecules for quantitative, reproducible TCR counting. The authors processed their data as follows. A median of around 96,000 TCRs per sample was observed, with a range of 23,224 to 690,600. V, J and CDR3 annotation of the TCR reads was carried out using the Decombinator software suite. For PS versus PT1 abundance plots, all samples were subsampled to the same number of TCRs (28,000). TCRs were defined as expanded if absent before sensitization and observed at least eight times at the 2-week time point. TCRdb handled the public reads itself, with Q25 trimming in fastp and clone calling in MiXCR, and kept productive beta chains. CDR3 protein sequences are deduplicated, and each keeps its most common genes and DNA. The V and J calls and clone size come from TCRdb's table, not from the authors' own analysis. The sample records tens of thousands of distinct CDR3 sequences, more than 7% of which are singletons. The top ten constitute about 2.2% of the sample.

Unfractionated whole blood was collected in Tempus Blood RNA tubes, and total RNA was extracted from that blood. A few healthy volunteers were used as TCR sequencing controls and were bled at day 0, 2 weeks and 6 weeks. The sequence was collected from a male donor in good health. The sequence links TRBV10-3 to TRBJ2-5; the D segment cannot be called with confidence. The CDR3 in this case is CAISEGIEETQYF. The DNA sequence reads TGTGCCATCAGTGAGGGAATTGAGGAGACCCAGTACTTC.